The clone carrying this T cell receptor delta chain was detected only a few times. TCRdb's protein, taken from a much larger clone, differs from this DNA's translation at residue 12, likely owing to a read error; the protein displayed comes from the DNA. TCRdb made new clone calls on the reads using CATT. Among some 5,700 delta-chain clones listed, 1.5% to 2% were seen once. This CDR3 contains 18 residues. Germline lookup yields CDR1 GEAIGNYY and CDR2 EKD. This record belongs to a study of gamma-delta chains in newborns, infants, children. About the study: Polyclonal expansion of innate γδ T cells after birth follows microbial exposure.

The genes are TRDV2 and TRDJ3; TRDD3 is a possible D gene (5 bases). This clonotype originated in a child who was a newborn, infant or young child, either healthy, febrile or measles-vaccinated (not recorded which). The sequenced sample was blood. The CDR3 spells CACDTGTASSWVTRQMFF. CDR3 DNA: TGTGCCTGTGACACCGGTACTGCTAGCTCCTGGGTCACCCGACAGATGTTTTTC.